Shown below are 15 T cell receptor beta chains from a single sample sequenced in a study of T cells after yellow fever vaccination. TCRdb used MiXCR to reprocess the 5' RACE reads, holding one entry per CDR3 protein. The sample contains about 210,000 distinct CDR3 sequences, 3.2% of which appear only once. Sequencing used CD4+ T cells sorted from PBMCs, obtained 10 days after the yellow fever booster vaccination. All receptors come from a man aged 18 to 30 who received the YFV17D yellow fever vaccine.

This clonotype was seen ten or more times. The CDR3 region is CASSPVIRNEQFF. The CDR3 bases are TGTGCCAGCAGCCCCGTAATAAGGAATGAGCAGTTCTTC. This rearrangement joins TRBV12-3 or TRBV12-4 to TRBJ2-1, with no clear D. Trimming removed 6 bases at V and 7 bases at J, with 13 bases between. The CDR3 totals 13 residues.

This clonotype was counted ten times or more. The gene calls are TRBV7-2 and TRBJ2-5, with 7 bases lining up with TRBD1. This CDR3 has 15 residues. V shed 5 bases, J shed 5 bases, and the junction held 11 bases outside the gene matches. Germline V gene lookup returns CDR1 SGHTA and CDR2 FQGNSA. The CDR3 reads CASSPQTGNDETQYF. Written as DNA, the CDR3 is TGTGCCAGCAGCCCGCAGACAGGGAACGACGAGACCCAGTACTTC.

This clonotype was counted only a few times. This sequence joins TRBV6-1 and TRBJ1-1; D is ambiguous. CDR1 is MNHNS, CDR2 SASEGT, per germline. V dropped 4 bases and J dropped 3 bases, with 15 bases sitting between them. CDR3 length: 15 amino acids. CDR3 sequence (DNA): TGTGCCAGCAGTGCCCACACGAGCGGCGACACTGAAGCTTTCTTT. It is translated as CASSAHTSGDTEAFF.

This clonotype has at least ten counts. The J gene is TRBJ2-3, the V gene TRBV5-1; possible D gene TRBD2, 6 bases. CDR3 length: 14 residues. Trimming removed 5 bases from V and 4 bases from J, with 14 bases in between. Germline CDR1 and CDR2: SGHRS and YFSETQ. In DNA form, the CDR3 reads TGCGCCAGCAGTCGTAGCGGATTCGCAGATACGCAGTATTTT. Translating gives CASSRSGFADTQYF. Filled out from reference TRBV5-1 and TRBJ2-3, the complete variable domain reads KAGVTQTPRYLIKTRGQQVTLSCSPISGHRSVSWYQQTPGQGLQFLFEYFSETQRNKGNFPGRFSGRQFSNSRSEMNVSTLELGDSALYLCASSRSGFADTQYFGPGTRLTVL.

This clonotype was seen ten or more times. The chain recombines TRBV7-9 with TRBJ1-1; tentatively, D is TRBD1 (5 bases). Trimming cost V 5 bases and J 2 bases, with 12 bases left between them. Germline V gene lookup returns CDR1 SEHNR and CDR2 FQNEAQ (reference sequence). The CDR3 runs 14 residues. CDR3 sequence reads: CASSARGANTEAFF. The CDR3 region has the DNA TGTGCCAGCAGCGCCCGCGGGGCCAACACTGAAGCTTTCTTT.

In its sample, this clonotype was seen a few times. The chain is built from TRBV4-1 and TRBJ2-7, with 8 bases that match TRBD2. Trimming at V came to 2 bases and at J to 3 bases, leaving 9 bases not matched to a gene. The germline V gene has CDR1 MGHRA and CDR2 YSYEKL. The length of the CDR3 is 16 residues. Here the CDR3 reads CASSQISGGWGYEQYF. The CDR3 bases are TGCGCCAGCAGCCAAATAAGCGGGGGTTGGGGCTACGAGCAGTACTTC.

This clonotype occurred many times. The chain couples TRBV28 to TRBJ1-1; 9 nucleotides match TRBD1. Germline CDR1 and CDR2: MDHEN and SYDVKM. The CDR3 has 15 amino acids. Trimming cost V 3 bases and J 5 bases; bases outside gene matches: 7. The CDR3 is CASSFIGTGWTEAFF. The CDR3 DNA follows: TGTGCCAGCAGTTTCATCGGGACAGGGTGGACTGAAGCTTTCTTT.

This clonotype was counted many times. This rearrangement joins TRBV7-7 to TRBJ2-5; the D is unclear. The CDR3 runs to 16 residues. Germline loops: CDR1 SSHAT, CDR2 FNYEAQ (reference sequence). V was cut by 5 bases and J by 5 bases, with 21 bases left in between. CDR3 bases: TGTGCCAGCAGCCCATTGCAAGGACCCTTCGCGGAGACCCAGTACTTC. Its translation is CASSPLQGPFAETQYF.

At least ten counts were recorded for this clonotype. The chain is built from TRBV20-1 and TRBJ2-3, with TRBD2 matching 7 bases. The CDR3 loop spans 19 amino acids. The trim removed 2 bases at V and 2 bases at J, leaving 19 bases unmatched. Germline V gives CDR1 DFQATT, CDR2 SNEGSKA (reference sequence). In nucleotides, the CDR3 is TGCAGTGCTAGACCCCTGACCGCTAGCGGACTCCAACACACAGATACGCAGTATTTT. Residues: CSARPLTASGLQHTDTQYF.

Many counts were recorded for this clonotype. The rearrangement links TRBV7-3 to TRBJ2-5; 11 bases align to TRBD2. Germline lookup yields CDR1 SGHTA and CDR2 FQGTGA. V was clipped by 5 bases and J by 3 bases; unmatched bases: 5. This CDR3 is 15 amino acids long. The CDR3 spells CASSPRLAGKETQYF. CDR3 nucleotide sequence: TGTGCCAGCAGCCCCAGACTAGCGGGGAAAGAGACCCAGTACTTC.

This clonotype was seen many times. The chain uses TRBV6-5 and TRBJ2-5, with 7 bases aligning to TRBD1. CDR1 is MNHEY and CDR2 is SVGAGI in the germline V gene. The CDR3 runs 16 residues. Trimming at V came to 5 bases and at J to 5 bases, leaving 14 bases not matched to a gene. CDR3 nucleotide sequence: TGTGCCAGCAGTGCTCCTAGACAGGGCTTGGAGGAGACCCAGTACTTC. Amino acid sequence: CASSAPRQGLEETQYF.

Many counts were recorded for this clonotype. V gene TRBV2 combines with J gene TRBJ1-2; 7 bases fit TRBD1. Unmatched junction bases numbered 10, after V lost 8 bases and J lost 4 bases. The CDR3 extends over 14 amino acids. Germline V gene lookup returns CDR1 SNHLY and CDR2 FYNNEI. CDR3 nucleotide sequence: TGTGCCAGCCTTTATTTGGGACAGAGCTATGGCTACACCTTC. Translated, it gives CASLYLGQSYGYTF.

This clonotype has more than one count but fewer than ten. The chain joins TRBV5-1 to TRBJ2-1; D call uncertain. The CDR3 is 15 residues long. CDR1 and CDR2 (germline): SGHRS, YFSETQ. V lost 0 bases, J lost 6 bases, and 13 bases lay in between. The CDR3 reads CASSLVVAALNEQFF. The CDR3 DNA sequence: TGCGCCAGCAGCTTGGTTGTGGCAGCTCTCAATGAGCAGTTCTTC.

This clonotype has ten or more counts. In DNA form, the CDR3 reads TGCAGTGCTAGGTCAGGAGGGGGCTGGGAGACCCAGTACTTC. Its protein product is CSARSGGGWETQYF. V gene TRBV20-1 combines with J gene TRBJ2-5; TRBD1 is a possible D gene (7 bases). CDR1 and CDR2 from the germline V gene are DFQATT and SNEGSKA (reference sequence). V was trimmed by 3 bases and J by 5 bases, leaving 16 bases between them. This CDR3 has 14 residues.

This clonotype was observed many times. The J gene is TRBJ2-1, the V gene TRBV12-3 or TRBV12-4; D not certain. V lost 3 bases and J lost 9, with 12 bases in between. The CDR3 spans 13 residues. CDR3 in amino acids: CASSLGPSSEQFF. CDR3 DNA: TGTGCCAGCAGTTTGGGCCCCTCTAGTGAGCAGTTCTTC.